The rows below give T cell receptor beta chains drawn from one sample of a study of OX40 agonist ivuxolimab in advanced cancers. Only in-frame clones appear in the TCRdb table, and some are missing; sequencing was by immunoSEQ multiplex PCR. The sample shows tens of thousands of clones, roughly 90% of them seen only once. The starting material was CD4+ or CD8+ T cells sorted from blood, obtained in a trial of the OX40 agonist ivuxolimab. All receptors come from an adult with an advanced solid tumor such as melanoma, head and neck, liver or kidney cancer. Both conserved end residues are part of each CDR3.

j_call v_call cdr3_aa
TRBJ1-5 TRBV6-5 CASSLDRSNQPQHF
TRBJ2-7 TRBV28 CASTSNYEQYF
TRBJ2-1 TRBV7-2 CASSLLVGYNEQFF
TRBJ2-2 TRBV5-1 CASSLGPHASGFNTGELFF
TRBJ1-4 TRBV19 CASSEQSLNEKLFF
TRBJ2-3 TRBV9 CASSSLGERTDTQYF
TRBJ2-1 TRBV21-1 CAAANHNEQFF
TRBJ2-7 TRBV28 CASSPIKQGLYEQYF
TRBJ2-2 TRBV9 CASSPLGGAGELFF
TRBJ1-3 TRBV30 CAWSEGGTVSGNTIYF
TRBJ2-1 TRBV6-1 CASSPAQHNEQFF
TRBJ2-5 TRBV10-1 CASSEPPPPPYTQETQYF
TRBJ1-4 TRBV19 CASSIRDRGPTNEKLFF
TRBJ2-1 TRBV5-5 CASSLGESSYNEQFF
TRBJ1-1 TRBV15 CATSRDSLGIGGANTEAFF
TRBJ1-1 TRBV2 CASRRDGRTVAEAFF
TRBJ2-5 TRBV6-1 CASKTSLGETQYF
TRBJ2-7 TRBV9 CASSPGGEGYEQYF
TRBJ1-3 TRBV6-6 CASSYSFGNTIYF
TRBJ2-3 TRBV12-5 CASGLNQADTQYF
TRBJ2-5 TRBV6-6 CASSYSRLETQYF
TRBJ2-7 TRBV9 CASSRGYEQYF
TRBJ2-3 TRBV7-8 CASSLDLSGGVVSYTDTQYF
TRBJ2-3 TRBV19 CASSRGGLEADTQYF
TRBJ2-2 TRBV5-1 CASSRSRDRGLSGELFF